A single sample gave rise to the 25 T cell receptor beta chains below, sequenced in a study of PD-1 blockade in classical Hodgkin lymphoma. With no exception, relapse followed autologous stem cell transplantation in all patients, and brentuximab vedotin exposure varied. The method was immunoSEQ multiplex PCR; TCRdb's version includes in-frame clones alone and lacks a portion of them. The profile shows approximately 4,900 clones, 55% to 65% of them singletons. The material was peripheral blood mononuclear cells (PBMCs), obtained at baseline. The receptors shown here come from a human donor with classical Hodgkin lymphoma.

The chain uses TRBV6-5 and TRBJ2-7; TRBD2 agrees at 8 bases. Trimming cost V 10 bases and J 5 bases; bases outside gene matches: 4. This CDR3 has 11 amino acids. CDR1 MNHEY and CDR2 SVGAGI come from the germline V gene. CDR3 protein: CATSGGNEQYF. For the CDR3, the DNA is TGTGCCACTTCGGGGGGGAACGAGCAGTACTTC.

Written as DNA, the CDR3 is TGTGCCTGGACCGGGAGGGACCGCTACACCTTC. Its translation is CAWTGRDRYTF. This sequence joins TRBV30 and TRBJ1-2; possible D gene TRBD1, 5 bases. The CDR3 sequence is 11 residues long. The germline CDR1 and CDR2 sequences are GTSNPN and SVGIG (reference sequence). V was cut by 4 bases and J by 9 bases, with 12 bases left in between.

The chain links TRBV9 to TRBJ2-2, with 9 positions matching TRBD1. Trimming cost V 3 bases and J 6 bases; bases outside gene matches: 6. CDR1 SGDLS and CDR2 YYNGEE come from the germline V gene. The CDR3 is made up of 15 amino acids. CDR3: CASSATGTGPGELFF. DNA for the CDR3: TGTGCCAGCAGCGCCACCGGGACAGGGCCCGGGGAGCTGTTTTTT.

This chain joins TRBV5-1 and TRBJ2-1; 8 nucleotides match TRBD1. V lost 4 bases, J lost 6 bases, and 9 bases stayed unmatched. The CDR3 totals 15 residues. Germline CDR1 SGHRS, CDR2 YFSETQ. CDR3 protein: CASSLRQGISNEQFF. DNA for the CDR3: TGCGCCAGCAGCCTTCGACAGGGGATCTCCAATGAGCAGTTCTTC.

The chain links TRBV7-2 to TRBJ1-1; D ambiguous. Between the trimmed V and J ends, which lost 4 bases and 11 bases, there was a span of 17 bases. This CDR3 comprises 13 residues. Germline CDR1 and CDR2: SGHTA and FQGNSA. The CDR3 spells CASSSGYTNLAFF. The CDR3 region has the DNA TGTGCCAGCAGCTCGGGATACACGAATCTGGCTTTCTTT.

The rearrangement joins TRBV7-8 to TRBJ2-7; no reliable D call. CDR3 size: 13 residues. V was pared by 1 base and J by 3 bases, with 7 bases between. Per the germline V gene, CDR1 is SGHVS and CDR2 is FQNEAQ. CDR3 loop: CASSLVSGYEQYF. CDR3 sequence (DNA): TGTGCCAGCAGCTTAGTGTCAGGCTACGAGCAGTACTTC. Full variable domain (missing parts from reference TRBV7-8 and TRBJ2-7): GAGVSQSPRYKVAKRGQDVALRCDPISGHVSLFWYQQALGQGPEFLTYFQNEAQLDKSGLPSDRFFAERPEGSVSTLKIQRTQQEDSAVYLCASSLVSGYEQYFGPGTRLTVT.

This chain uses TRBV6-1 with TRBJ1-5; D uncertain. Germline V gene sequence: CDR1 MNHNS, CDR2 SASEGT. The V and J ends lost 5 bases and 4 bases respectively, with 12 bases between them. This CDR3 region has 14 residues. CDR3 sequence: CASSLSDRNQPQHF. CDR3 DNA: TGTGCCAGCAGTCTCTCGGACCGTAATCAGCCCCAGCATTTT.

The rearrangement joins TRBV30 to TRBJ1-6, with 9 bases matching TRBD1. J was trimmed by 6 bases and V by 2 bases; bases with no gene match: 2. The CDR3 runs 14 residues. In germline, CDR1 is GTSNPN, CDR2 SVGIG (reference sequence). CDR3 sequence: CAWSWDRVNSPLHF. The DNA for the CDR3 is TGTGCCTGGAGTTGGGACAGGGTTAATTCACCCCTCCACTTT.

This clone was observed a handful of times. This rearrangement joins TRBV9 to TRBJ1-2; TRBD1 agrees at 7 bases. V gave up 3 bases and J gave up 5 bases; unmatched junction bases: 4. This CDR3 spans 13 amino acids. The germline CDR1 and CDR2 sequences are SGDLS and YYNGEE. Written as DNA, the CDR3 is TGTGCCAGCAGCGACAGGGGAGTGTATGGCTACACCTTC. This codes for CASSDRGVYGYTF.

This CDR3 is CATDRIYGYTF. CDR3 DNA: TGTGCCACGGACAGAATCTATGGCTACACCTTC. The chain couples TRBV28 to TRBJ1-2; a weak D match, TRBD1 (6 bases). Germline CDR1 MDHEN, CDR2 SYDVKM. Trimming left V 10 bases short and J 4 bases short, with 10 bases between. CDR3 size: 11 residues.

This chain uses TRBV28 with TRBJ1-4; D uncertain. The ends were cut back, 6 bases at V and 0 bases at J, with 14 bases in the middle. The CDR3 runs 16 residues. The germline V gene encodes CDR1 MDHEN and CDR2 SYDVKM. CDR3 residues: CASSPGQLATNEKLFF. The CDR3 region has the DNA TGTGCCAGCAGCCCTGGCCAGTTAGCAACTAATGAAAAACTGTTTTTT.

DNA of the CDR3: TGCGCCAGCAGCAGGGTCGTTAATTCACCCCTCCACTTT. Its translation: CASSRVVNSPLHF. V gene TRBV5-1 combines with J gene TRBJ1-6; D ambiguous. From germline, CDR1 is SGHRS and CDR2 YFSETQ. The length of the CDR3 is 13 residues. Between the trimmed V and J ends, which lost 4 bases and 6 bases, there was a span of 8 bases.

CDR3 sequence (DNA): TGTGCCAGCAGTTACCGGACGGCTAGCACAGATACGCAGTATTTT. Protein product: CASSYRTASTDTQYF. The V gene is TRBV28, the J gene TRBJ2-3; D is uncertain. Looked up from germline, CDR1 is MDHEN and CDR2 is SYDVKM. V lost 4 bases and J 0 bases, leaving 11 bases between the germline ends. The CDR3 has 15 amino acids.

The genes are TRBV6-1 and TRBJ2-2, with a possible D match to TRBD1 (6 bases). V was trimmed by 2 bases and J by 1 base, leaving 14 bases between them. There are 17 residues in the CDR3. CDR1 MNHNS and CDR2 SASEGT come from the germline V gene. The CDR3 reads CASSEQGGLKNTGELFF. CDR3 coding DNA: TGTGCCAGCAGTGAACAAGGGGGTCTGAAGAACACCGGGGAGCTGTTTTTT.

This rearrangement joins TRBV7-6 to TRBJ2-7; 8 bases are a match to TRBD1. Germline assignment: CDR1 SGHVS and CDR2 FNYEAQ. This CDR3 comprises 17 residues. V shed 4 bases, J shed 2 bases, and the junction held 13 bases outside the gene matches. This chain's CDR3 is CASSSGQGVIGTYEQYF. The CDR3, as DNA: TGTGCCAGCAGCTCCGGACAGGGAGTTATAGGGACCTACGAGCAGTACTTC.

This rearrangement joins TRBV7-2 to TRBJ2-1; D possibly corresponds to TRBD2 (5 bases). CDR3 length equals 18 residues. The V end was cut by 1 base, the J end by 4 bases, with 20 bases between. Germline lookup yields CDR1 SGHTA and CDR2 FQGNSA. CDR3 bases: TGTGCCAGCAGCTTAGTACCCGGGCCGCTGGAGGTATACAATGAGCAGTTCTTC. Protein product: CASSLVPGPLEVYNEQFF.

The chain employs TRBV28 and TRBJ2-1; a possible D gene is TRBD1 (6 bases). Germline CDR1 reads MDHEN; CDR2 reads SYDVKM. This CDR3 is 15 amino acids long. Trimming removed 6 bases at V and 9 bases at J, with 21 bases between. The CDR3 DNA reads as TGTGCCAGCAGCCAAGATTCCGTGGGGGCGCGTGAGCAGTTCTTC. Protein product: CASSQDSVGAREQFF.

The chain employs TRBV6-1 and TRBJ2-4; tentatively, D is TRBD1 or TRBD2 (5 bases each). The ends were cut back, 7 bases at V and 1 base at J, with 8 bases in the middle. This CDR3 comprises 13 residues. CDR1 is MNHNS, CDR2 SASEGT, per germline. In nucleotides, the CDR3 is TGTGCCAGCATTGGGGGTGCCAAAAACATTCAGTACTTC. Translating it yields CASIGGAKNIQYF.

The chain has TRBV21-1 and TRBJ1-5; the table gives TRBD1 as D, unverified against the DNA. TRBV21-1 is shown as a pseudogene. This CDR3 has 16 amino acids. The CDR3 loop is CASSKAPTGGGQPQHF. DNA of the CDR3: TGTGCCAGCAGCAAAGCACCGACAGGGGGCGGTCAGCCCCAGCATTTT.

The sample holds a few counts of this clone. This sequence joins TRBV5-6 and TRBJ2-1, with unresolved D. Trimming stripped 1 base from V and 0 bases from J, with 11 bases between. Germline CDR1 and CDR2: SGHDT and YYEEEE. The CDR3 is 16 residues long. Here the CDR3 DNA reads TGTGCCAGCAGCTTGAGGACCCCGAGCTCCTACAATGAGCAGTTCTTC. It yields the protein CASSLRTPSSYNEQFF.

The rearrangement uses TRBV5-8 and TRBJ2-7; possibly TRBD1 for D (5 bases). V was clipped by 2 bases and J by 4 bases, with 10 bases between them. CDR1 is SGHTS, CDR2 YDEGEE, per germline. The CDR3 has 13 amino acids. The CDR3 protein is CASSFPTAYEQYF. In nucleotides, the CDR3 is TGTGCCAGCAGCTTCCCGACAGCTTACGAGCAGTACTTC.

The table lists this clone with a few counts. This rearrangement joins TRBV7-9 to TRBJ2-3; D not resolved. The CDR3 loop spans 11 amino acids. V shed 5 bases and J shed 6 bases, with 6 bases lying between them. CDR1 is SEHNR and CDR2 is FQNEAQ in the germline V gene (reference sequence). As DNA, the CDR3 is TGTGCCAGCAGCGGCCTTGATACGCAGTATTTT. As protein: CASSGLDTQYF.

The chain links TRBV9 to TRBJ2-7; no clear D. Germline CDR1 is SGDLS and CDR2 is YYNGEE. Trimming removed 4 bases at V and 3 bases at J, with 14 bases between. This CDR3 has 14 residues. CDR3 coding DNA: TGTGCCAGCAGCCCCCCATGGAGAAACTACGAGCAGTACTTC. Protein sequence: CASSPPWRNYEQYF. The full variable domain, its missing parts supplied by reference TRBV9 and TRBJ2-7, is DSGVTQTPKHLITATGQRVTLRCSPRSGDLSVYWYQQSLDQGLQFLIQYYNGEERAKGNILERFSAQQFPDLHSELNLSSLELGDSALYFCASSPPWRNYEQYFGPGTRLTVT.

The genes are TRBV6-1 and TRBJ2-3; D is tentatively TRBD1 or TRBD2 (5 bases each). From germline, CDR1 is MNHNS and CDR2 SASEGT. The length of the CDR3 is 11 residues. The V end lost 8 bases, the J end lost 4 bases, and 7 bases lay between the germline ends. The CDR3 spells CASRDPDTQYF. CDR3 coding DNA: TGTGCCAGCCGGGACCCAGATACGCAGTATTTT.

The rearrangement links TRBV6-1 to TRBJ1-5; 7 bases are shared with TRBD1. Germline CDR1 and CDR2: MNHNS and SASEGT. With 7 bases clipped from V and 5 bases from J, the junction kept 2 bases outside the gene matches. This CDR3 has 12 amino acids. The CDR3 DNA is TGTGCCAGCACAACAGGGGATCAGCCCCAGCATTTT. Amino acid sequence: CASTTGDQPQHF.